One and the same sample provided the 13 T cell receptor beta chains below, sequenced in a study of blood T cell repertoires in COVID-19. Produced via immunoSEQ multiplex PCR; TCRdb's table is partial and in-frame only. The repertoire has nearly 50,000 clones, 85% to 90% of them found once; the top ten carry 2.6%. The sample consisted of peripheral blood. The receptor set was obtained from a woman aged 80 or over with COVID-19, enrolled during active disease.

The chain combines TRBV29-1 with TRBJ1-3; D possibly corresponds to TRBD1 (5 bases). The germline CDR1 and CDR2 sequences are SQVTM and ANQGSEA. The CDR3 is 14 amino acids. V was cut by 4 bases and J by 1 base, with 11 bases left in between. CDR3 sequence reads: CSVAQVYSGNTIYF. The CDR3 coding sequence is TGCAGCGTTGCACAGGTTTATTCTGGAAACACCATATATTTT.

The CDR3 DNA reads as TGTGCCAGCAGTCTAGGGGGGACAGAGGACGAAAAACTGTTTTTT. It specifies CASSLGGTEDEKLFF. V usage is TRBV7-9 and J usage is TRBJ1-4, with TRBD1 matching over 7 bases. CDR3 length equals 15 residues. Trimming removed 6 bases from V and 8 bases from J; junction bases left unmatched: 12. Germline assignment: CDR1 SEHNR and CDR2 FQNEAQ (reference sequence).

The rearrangement joins TRBV7-9 to TRBJ2-3; 8 bases are a match to TRBD1. Germline V lookup: CDR1 SEHNR, CDR2 FQNEAQ (reference sequence). The CDR3 sequence is 14 residues long. The V segment lost 3 bases and the J segment 2 bases; nucleotides outside the gene matches: 1. The DNA for the CDR3 is TGTGCCAGCAGCTTGACAGGGGTCACAGATACGCAGTATTTT. It yields the protein CASSLTGVTDTQYF.

CDR3 protein: CASSGTGSYGYTF. In DNA, the CDR3 is TGTGCCAGCAGCGGCACGGGTTCCTATGGCTACACCTTC. The V and J genes are TRBV11-2 and TRBJ1-2; unclear D gene. V lost 5 bases, J lost 4 bases, and 11 bases lay in between. This CDR3 comprises 13 residues. Germline-derived CDR1 and CDR2 are SGHAT and FQNNGV. The full variable domain, in which reference TRBV11-2 and TRBJ1-2 provide the parts outside the CDR3, is EAGVAQSPRYKIIEKRQSVAFWCNPISGHATLYWYQQILGQGPKLLIQFQNNGVVDDSQLPKDRFSAERLKGVDSTLKIQPAKLEDSAVYLCASSGTGSYGYTFGSGTRLTVV.

The chain uses TRBV6-5 and TRBJ2-2, with a possible D match to TRBD2 (6 bases). This CDR3 is 13 amino acids long. Trimming removed 4 bases at V and 8 bases at J, with 11 bases between. Germline V gene data show CDR1 as MNHEY and CDR2 as SVGAGI. This CDR3 reads CASSSHSGGELFF. The CDR3 DNA sequence: TGTGCCAGCAGTTCCCACAGCGGGGGGGAGCTGTTTTTT.

The rearrangement joins TRBV18 to TRBJ1-1; D is perhaps TRBD1 (6 bases). V was clipped by 0 bases and J by 2 bases, with 16 bases between them. The CDR3 has 17 residues. Germline V gene lookup returns CDR1 KGHSH and CDR2 LQKENI. CDR3 bases: TGTGCCAGCTCACCACCGGGTGCAGGGGCCGCTAACACTGAAGCTTTCTTT. It yields the protein CASSPPGAGAANTEAFF.

The rearrangement joins TRBV7-9 to TRBJ1-6; tentatively, D is TRBD1 (5 bases). V lost 1 base and J 8 bases, leaving 15 bases between the germline ends. The CDR3 is made up of 16 amino acids. Germline V CDR1 and CDR2: SEHNR, FQNEAQ (reference sequence). The CDR3: CASSLVPTEKDSPLHF. The CDR3 nucleotides are TGTGCCAGCAGCTTAGTTCCGACAGAGAAGGATTCACCCCTCCACTTT.

The chain uses TRBV20-1 and TRBJ1-3; D gene uncertain. With 3 bases removed from V and 0 bases from J, the gap between germline ends came to 9 bases. Germline CDR1 DFQATT, CDR2 SNEGSKA (reference sequence). This CDR3 is 14 amino acids long. CDR3 sequence: CSASHISSGNTIYF. CDR3 coding DNA: TGCAGTGCTAGTCATATTAGCTCTGGAAACACCATATATTTT.

The rearrangement joins TRBV5-1 to TRBJ2-7; 10 bases are shared with TRBD2. Germline V gives CDR1 SGHRS, CDR2 YFSETQ. V trimming: 7 bases; J trimming: 6 bases; junction bases outside the gene matches: 16. The CDR3 is made up of 16 amino acids. CDR3 protein: CASPLPSTSGSAEQYF. The DNA for the CDR3 is TGCGCCAGCCCCTTGCCCTCGACTAGCGGGTCGGCCGAGCAGTACTTC.

The rearrangement joins TRBV11-2 to TRBJ2-1, with 10 positions matching TRBD2. V trimming: 3 bases; J trimming: 6 bases; junction bases outside the gene matches: 5. This CDR3 region has 15 residues. The germline V gene encodes CDR1 SGHAT and CDR2 FQNNGV. This chain's CDR3 is CASSFTSGVSNEQFF. Here the CDR3 DNA reads TGTGCCAGCAGCTTTACTAGCGGGGTCTCCAATGAGCAGTTCTTC.

The chain couples TRBV27 to TRBJ2-1; TRBD1 is a possible D gene (6 bases). The CDR3 sequence is 13 residues long. V lost 4 bases, J lost 9 bases, and 13 bases lay in between. CDR1 MNHEY and CDR2 SMNVEV come from the germline V gene (reference sequence). For the CDR3, the DNA is TGTGCCAGCAGTTGGCAGGGGTATGGTGAGCAGTTCTTC. It codes for CASSWQGYGEQFF.

This chain connects TRBV30 to TRBJ1-5; TRBD1 is a possible D gene (5 bases). There are 15 residues in the CDR3. Germline CDR1 and CDR2: GTSNPN and SVGIG (reference sequence). V lost 1 base and J 0 bases, leaving 10 bases between the germline ends. DNA of the CDR3: TGTGCCTGGAGTGGAGACAGTTTTAGCAATCAGCCCCAGCATTTT. Its protein product is CAWSGDSFSNQPQHF. Drawing the rest from reference TRBV30 and TRBJ1-5, the complete variable domain is SQTIHQWPATLVQPVGSPLSLECTVEGTSNPNLYWYRQAAGRGLQLLFYSVGIGQISSEVPQNLSASRPQDRQFILSSKKLLLSDSGFYLCAWSGDSFSNQPQHFGDGTRLSIL.

V usage is TRBV18 and J usage is TRBJ1-1, with D uncertain. With 6 bases removed from V and 7 bases from J, the gap between germline ends came to 15 bases. This CDR3 spans 13 amino acids. Germline V gene data show CDR1 as KGHSH and CDR2 as LQKENI. The DNA of the CDR3 is TGTGCCAGCTCCCCCATCCCGGGAGGTGAAGCTTTCTTT. This sequence encodes CASSPIPGGEAFF.